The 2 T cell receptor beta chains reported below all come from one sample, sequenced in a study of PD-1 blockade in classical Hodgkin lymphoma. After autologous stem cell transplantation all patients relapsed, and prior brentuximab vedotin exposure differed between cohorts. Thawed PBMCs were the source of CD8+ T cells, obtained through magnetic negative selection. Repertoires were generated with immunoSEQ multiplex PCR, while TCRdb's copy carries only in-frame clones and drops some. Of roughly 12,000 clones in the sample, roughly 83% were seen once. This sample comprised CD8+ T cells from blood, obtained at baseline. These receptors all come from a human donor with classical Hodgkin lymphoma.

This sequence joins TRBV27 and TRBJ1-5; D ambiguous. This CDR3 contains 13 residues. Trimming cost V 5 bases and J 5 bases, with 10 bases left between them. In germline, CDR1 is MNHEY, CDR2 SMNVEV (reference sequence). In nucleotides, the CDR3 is TGTGCCAGCAGTCCGTGGGAAGATCAGCCCCAGCATTTT. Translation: CASSPWEDQPQHF.

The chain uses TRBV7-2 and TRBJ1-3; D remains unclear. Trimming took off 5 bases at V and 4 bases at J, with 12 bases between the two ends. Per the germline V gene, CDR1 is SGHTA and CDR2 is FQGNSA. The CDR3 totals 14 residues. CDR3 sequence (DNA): TGTGCCAGCAGCCGTTTCCGAGCAGGAAACACCATATATTTT. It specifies CASSRFRAGNTIYF.